This is a list of T cell receptor beta chains from one sample in a study of cytomegalovirus exposure and HLA in healthy donors. Measured with immunoSEQ multiplex PCR; TCRdb has only the in-frame clones, and not every one. The sample carries around 140,000 clones, roughly 80% recorded once. Source material: PBMCs. Every receptor here comes from a woman in her sixties in good health and CMV-seronegative. Each CDR3 is given without its conserved first and last residue.

TRBJ2-1,TRBV30,AWSVPSVRQF
TRBJ2-7,TRBV27,ASSMPGSASYEQY
TRBJ2-3,TRBV4-2,ASSQDFDPGGGRPTDTQY
TRBJ1-2,TRBV5-1,ASSLTPDPRGYT
TRBJ2-7,TRBV25-1,ASAKGELGSYEQY
TRBJ1-3,TRBV10-1,ASSESRGNTIY
TRBJ1-1,TRBV5-8,ASSPWTFRAEAF
TRBJ2-4,TRBV14,ASSLLTGLQY
TRBJ1-3,TRBV5-1,ASSKEGQSSGNTIY
TRBJ1-5,TRBV28,ASSWGGQPQH
TRBJ2-7,TRBV19,ASGISLDLRFYEQY